The T cell receptor (beta chain) described here comes from a study of T cells after yellow fever vaccination. V lost 2 bases to trimming and J lost 1 base, with 14 bases between them. The germline CDR1 and CDR2 sequences are MNHEY and SMNVEV (reference sequence). CDR3 length equals 16 residues. This clonotype was recorded at least ten times. Its antigen is unknown. TCRdb analysed the 5' RACE reads with MiXCR anew, one entry per CDR3 protein. The sample consists of approximately 550,000 distinct CDR3 sequences, 15% to 20% of them appearing once. Notes on the study in general: A secondary response was less intense yet reached its peak sooner, at day 5 versus 15.

This receptor was identified in a man between 25 and 39 years old who received the YFV17D yellow fever vaccine. The sequencing here drew on PBMCs, taken 15 days after the yellow fever booster vaccination. This chain joins TRBV27 and TRBJ1-1; possibly TRBD1 for D (5 bases). The CDR3 region is CASSLAGPAGNTEAFF. The CDR3, as DNA: TGTGCCAGCAGTTTAGCAGGGCCAGCCGGGAACACTGAAGCTTTCTTT.